These T cell receptor beta chains were read from a single sample in a study of cytomegalovirus exposure and HLA in healthy donors. Generated by immunoSEQ multiplex PCR, the TCRdb table keeps only in-frame clones and is missing some. The sample comprises around 220,000 clones, around 90% of which are singletons, and over 2.5% rests with the top ten. Sample: PBMCs. The receptors stem from a woman aged 18-29 years in good health and CMV-seronegative. CDR3s include the opening cysteine and the closing phenylalanine or tryptophan. A D gene is named only where the DNA matches it firmly. Not every row has a clone size; where given, it reads once, few, many or a size class.

TRBJ2-3 NA TRBV9 NA CASSARDSYRDTQYF TGTGCCAGCAGCGCCCGGGACTCCTACCGAGATACGCAGTATTTT
TRBJ2-3 NA TRBV10-3 NA CAIRYGQGTDTQYF TGTGCCATCAGGTATGGACAAGGCACAGATACGCAGTATTTT
TRBJ2-1 NA TRBV7-2 TRBD2 CASSGGRGSYNEQFF TGTGCCAGCAGCGGCGGGAGGGGGTCCTACAATGAGCAGTTCTTC
TRBJ2-1 once TRBV2 TRBD1 CASRDDRGSHNEQFF TGTGCCAGCAGGGACGACAGGGGTAGCCACAATGAGCAGTTCTTC
TRBJ2-7 NA TRBV28 TRBD2 CASSLEGLADYEQYF TGTGCCAGCAGTTTAGAGGGACTAGCGGACTACGAGCAGTACTTC
TRBJ2-1 few TRBV4-2 NA CASSTPWGDEQFF TGTGCCAGCAGCACACCCTGGGGGGATGAGCAGTTCTTC
TRBJ2-7 NA TRBV27 TRBD1 CASSIGQGPYEQYF TGTGCCAGCAGTATCGGACAGGGGCCCTACGAGCAGTACTTC
TRBJ2-1 NA TRBV9 TRBD2 CASSGPGLADLRISYNEQFF TGTGCCAGCAGCGGACCGGGACTAGCGGACCTGAGGATCTCCTACAATGAGCAGTTCTTC
TRBJ2-7 NA TRBV6-6 NA CASSYVDRSSYEQYF TGTGCCAGCAGTTATGTTGACAGGAGCTCCTACGAGCAGTACTTC
TRBJ1-1 NA TRBV29-1 TRBD1 CSVARNRGLGLNTEAFF TGCAGCGTCGCGAGAAACAGGGGATTAGGTTTGAACACTGAAGCTTTCTTT
TRBJ2-7 NA TRBV27 TRBD2 CASSSPRGLAGSYEQYF TGTGCCAGCAGTTCTCCACGAGGACTAGCGGGATCCTACGAGCAGTACTTC
TRBJ1-1 NA TRBV7-9 NA CASSLLAGGNTEAFF TGTGCCAGCAGCTTATTGGCAGGAGGGAACACTGAAGCTTTCTTT
TRBJ1-2 NA TRBV29-1 NA CSAFTGVGGYTF TGCAGCGCTTTCACAGGTGTCGGTGGCTACACCTTC
TRBJ1-1 NA TRBV4-1 NA CASSQEPGAVVNTEAFF TGCGCCAGCAGCCAAGAACCAGGAGCGGTGGTAAACACTGAAGCTTTCTTT
TRBJ2-1 NA TRBV5-1 TRBD2 CASSLKAGGNNEQFF TGCGCCAGCAGCTTGAAAGCGGGAGGTAACAATGAGCAGTTCTTC
TRBJ2-2 once TRBV5-4 TRBD2 CASSEFGLAGVPTGELFF TGTGCCAGCAGCGAATTTGGGCTAGCGGGAGTTCCCACCGGGGAGCTGTTTTTT
TRBJ1-5 NA TRBV5-1 NA CASAEGEGWQPQHF TGCGCCAGCGCTGAGGGGGAGGGGTGGCAGCCCCAGCATTTT
TRBJ2-7 NA TRBV10-3 TRBD1 CAITSGTDSYEQYF TGTGCCATCACCTCCGGGACAGACTCCTACGAGCAGTACTTC
TRBJ2-3 NA TRBV28 NA CASKRGSSTDTQYF TGTGCCAGCAAGAGAGGCAGTAGCACAGATACGCAGTATTTT
TRBJ1-4 NA TRBV2 TRBD1 CASSYRGQGNEKLFF TGTGCCAGCAGTTACAGGGGGCAAGGGAATGAAAAACTGTTTTTT
TRBJ2-5 NA TRBV6-5 TRBD2 CASSYSSGMETQYF TGTGCCAGCAGTTACTCTAGCGGGATGGAGACCCAGTACTTC
TRBJ2-7 NA TRBV5-6 TRBD1 CASSFLGQAYEQYF TGTGCCAGCAGCTTCCTGGGACAGGCCTACGAGCAGTACTTC
TRBJ2-7 NA TRBV6-5 NA CASSYHYYEQYF TGTGCCAGCAGTTACCACTACTACGAGCAGTACTTC
TRBJ2-1 NA TRBV5-6 TRBD2 CASSPGGAGRKNEQFF TGTGCCAGCAGTCCGGGGGGGGCAGGGCGGAAAAATGAGCAGTTCTTC
TRBJ1-2 large TRBV5-5 TRBD1 CASSWTGFGYTF TGTGCCAGCAGCTGGACAGGGTTTGGCTACACCTTC
TRBJ1-1 NA TRBV9 NA CASSALDRNTEAFF TGTGCCAGCAGCGCCCTGGACAGGAACACTGAAGCTTTCTTT
TRBJ2-3 NA TRBV9 TRBD2 CASSPRTSGSLSTDTQYF TGTGCCAGCAGCCCGCGGACTAGCGGGAGCCTGAGCACAGATACGCAGTATTTT
TRBJ2-1 NA TRBV29-1 NA CSVSGAGHWGEQFF TGCAGCGTTTCGGGTGCGGGGCACTGGGGTGAGCAGTTCTTC
TRBJ2-7 once TRBV10-1 TRBD1 CASSDGDSSYEQYF TGCGCCAGCAGTGATGGGGACAGCAGCTACGAGCAGTACTTC
TRBJ2-5 NA TRBV15 TRBD2 CATSDPATSGRNAETQYF TGTGCCACCAGCGACCCCGCGACTAGCGGGAGAAATGCGGAGACCCAGTACTTC
TRBJ2-1 NA TRBV15 TRBD2 CATTRELRNEQFF TGTGCCACTACGCGGGAGTTGAGGAATGAGCAGTTCTTC
TRBJ2-7 NA TRBV7-9 TRBD1 CASSDVLSDREYF TGTGCCAGCAGCGACGTATTAAGTGACAGGGAGTACTTC
TRBJ2-1 once TRBV29-1 TRBD2 CSVGLAGVNEQFF TGCAGCGTCGGACTAGCGGGAGTGAATGAGCAGTTCTTC
TRBJ2-2 NA TRBV9 TRBD1 CASSVSGGTGELFF TGTGCCAGCAGCGTATCAGGGGGCACCGGGGAGCTGTTTTTT
TRBJ1-5 NA TRBV19 NA CASSLWTGNQPQHF TGTGCCAGTAGTCTCTGGACAGGCAATCAGCCCCAGCATTTT
TRBJ1-2 NA TRBV28 TRBD1 CASIQGQPNYGYTF TGTGCCAGCATACAGGGACAGCCTAACTATGGCTACACCTTC
TRBJ1-3 NA TRBV27 TRBD1 CASSHTGAGNTIYF TGTGCCAGCAGTCACACAGGGGCTGGAAACACCATATATTTT
TRBJ1-1 NA TRBV10-3 TRBD1 CAISEGTGTTEAFF TGTGCCATCAGTGAGGGGACAGGGACCACTGAAGCTTTCTTT
TRBJ1-3 NA TRBV30 NA CAWSVPLQGGNTIYF TGTGCCTGGAGTGTACCGCTGCAGGGTGGAAACACCATATATTTT
TRBJ2-2 NA TRBV19 NA CASSIDRAGELFF TGTGCCAGTAGTATAGATCGTGCCGGGGAGCTGTTTTTT
TRBJ1-1 NA TRBV7-2 NA CASSSPGQGAFF TGTGCCAGCAGCTCGCCGGGACAAGGGGCTTTCTTT
TRBJ2-1 NA TRBV27 NA CASSLLGATAMDEQFF TGTGCCAGCAGTTTGCTAGGGGCCACGGCCATGGATGAGCAGTTCTTC
TRBJ2-7 NA TRBV7-9 NA CASRTHYREDHEQYF TGTGCCAGCAGAACACATTACAGGGAAGACCACGAGCAGTACTTC
TRBJ1-1 NA TRBV7-9 TRBD1 CASSLTGETEAFF TGTGCCAGCAGCTTGACAGGGGAAACTGAAGCTTTCTTT
TRBJ2-6 NA TRBV28 NA CASSLAGLGANVLTF TGTGCCAGCAGTTTAGCGGGGCTAGGGGCCAACGTCCTGACTTTC
TRBJ2-2 NA TRBV5-1 TRBD1 CASSGTGDPGELFF TGCGCCAGCAGTGGGACAGGGGATCCCGGGGAGCTGTTTTTT
TRBJ1-1 NA TRBV5-1 NA CASRMPEGTEAFF TGCGCCAGCCGGATGCCGGAGGGCACTGAAGCTTTCTTT
TRBJ2-7 once TRBV27 TRBD2 CASSSSSGDRYEQYF TGTGCCAGCAGTTCCTCTAGCGGGGATCGCTACGAGCAGTACTTC
TRBJ2-1 NA TRBV27 NA CASSSGRSSYNEQFF TGTGCCAGCAGTTCCGGGAGAAGCTCCTACAATGAGCAGTTCTTC
TRBJ1-2 NA TRBV7-9 TRBD1 CASSLIGTGGNYGYTF TGTGCCAGCAGCCTGATAGGGACAGGCGGCAACTATGGCTACACCTTC
TRBJ1-5 once TRBV9 TRBD1 CASSRGTGGRQPQHF TGTGCCAGCAGCCGCGGGACAGGGGGCCGACAGCCCCAGCATTTT